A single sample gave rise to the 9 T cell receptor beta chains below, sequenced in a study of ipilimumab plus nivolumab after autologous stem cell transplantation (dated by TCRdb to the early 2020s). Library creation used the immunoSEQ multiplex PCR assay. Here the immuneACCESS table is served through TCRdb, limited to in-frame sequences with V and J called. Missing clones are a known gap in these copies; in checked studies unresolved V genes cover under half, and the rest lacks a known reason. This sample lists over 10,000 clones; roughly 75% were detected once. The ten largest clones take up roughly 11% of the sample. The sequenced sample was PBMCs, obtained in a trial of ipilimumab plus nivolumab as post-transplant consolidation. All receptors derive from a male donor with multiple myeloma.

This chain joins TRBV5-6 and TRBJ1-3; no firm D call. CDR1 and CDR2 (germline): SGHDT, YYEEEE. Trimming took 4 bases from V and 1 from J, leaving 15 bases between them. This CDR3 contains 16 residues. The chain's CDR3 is CASSPLWAASGNTIYF. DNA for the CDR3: TGTGCCAGCAGCCCGCTGTGGGCAGCATCTGGAAACACCATATATTTT.

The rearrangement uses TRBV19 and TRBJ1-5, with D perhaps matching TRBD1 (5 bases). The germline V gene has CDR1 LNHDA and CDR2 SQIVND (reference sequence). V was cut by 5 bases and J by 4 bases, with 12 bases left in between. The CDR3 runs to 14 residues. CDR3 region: CASSLQVSNQPQHF. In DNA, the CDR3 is TGTGCCAGTAGTCTACAGGTTAGTAATCAGCCCCAGCATTTT.

The CDR3 DNA reads as TGCGCCAGCAGTGAGTCGGAGAGTGGCGGCTACACCTTC. It encodes CASSESESGGYTF. The chain has TRBV10-1 and TRBJ1-2; D gene ambiguous. CDR1 is WNHNN, CDR2 SYGVQD, per germline (reference sequence). Trimming cost V 0 bases and J 8 bases, with 10 bases left between them. This CDR3 comprises 13 residues.

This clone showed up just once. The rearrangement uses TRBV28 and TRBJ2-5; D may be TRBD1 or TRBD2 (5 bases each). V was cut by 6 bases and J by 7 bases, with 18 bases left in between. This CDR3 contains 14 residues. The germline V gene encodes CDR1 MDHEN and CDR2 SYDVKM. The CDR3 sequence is CASSRRDRVGTQYF. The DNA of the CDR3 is TGTGCCAGCAGCCGCCGGGACCGCGTCGGGACCCAGTACTTC. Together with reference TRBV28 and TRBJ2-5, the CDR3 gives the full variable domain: DVKVTQSSRYLVKRTGEKVFLECVQDMDHENMFWYRQDPGLGLRLIYFSYDVKMKEKGDIPEGYSVSREKKERFSLILESASTNQTSMYLCASSRRDRVGTQYFGPGTRLLVL.

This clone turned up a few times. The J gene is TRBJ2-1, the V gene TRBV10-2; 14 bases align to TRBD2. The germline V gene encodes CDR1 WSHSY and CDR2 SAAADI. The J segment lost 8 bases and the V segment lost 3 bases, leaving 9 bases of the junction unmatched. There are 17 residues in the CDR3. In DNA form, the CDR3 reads TGCGCCAGCAGTGACCGAGGACTAGCGGGGGGCCTCGATGAGCAGTTCTTC. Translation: CASSDRGLAGGLDEQFF.

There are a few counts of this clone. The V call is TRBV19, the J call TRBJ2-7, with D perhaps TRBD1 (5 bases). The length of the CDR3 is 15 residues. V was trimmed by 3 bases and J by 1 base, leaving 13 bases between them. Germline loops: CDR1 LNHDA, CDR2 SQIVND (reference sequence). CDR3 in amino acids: CASSIGAGKSYEQYF. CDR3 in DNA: TGTGCCAGTAGTATTGGGGCAGGGAAGTCCTACGAGCAGTACTTC.

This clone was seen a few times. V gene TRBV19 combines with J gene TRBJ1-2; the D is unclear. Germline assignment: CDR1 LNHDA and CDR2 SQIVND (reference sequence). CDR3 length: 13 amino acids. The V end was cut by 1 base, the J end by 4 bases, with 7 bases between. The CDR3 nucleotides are TGTGCCAGTAGTATAGGGGCGCGCTATGGCTACACCTTC. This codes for CASSIGARYGYTF.

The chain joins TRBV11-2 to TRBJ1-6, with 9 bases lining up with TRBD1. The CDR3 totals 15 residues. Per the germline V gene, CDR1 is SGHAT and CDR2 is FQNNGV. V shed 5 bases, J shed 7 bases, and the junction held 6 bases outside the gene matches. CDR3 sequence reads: CASSIGTGRNSPLHF. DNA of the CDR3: TGTGCCAGCAGCATCGGGACAGGGAGGAATTCACCCCTCCACTTT.

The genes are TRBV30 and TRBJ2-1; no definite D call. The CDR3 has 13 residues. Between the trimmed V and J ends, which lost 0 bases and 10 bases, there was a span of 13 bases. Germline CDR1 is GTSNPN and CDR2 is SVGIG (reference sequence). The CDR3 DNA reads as TGTGCCTGGAGTGTAGCTGGAAACTTAGAGCAGTTCTTC. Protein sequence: CAWSVAGNLEQFF.